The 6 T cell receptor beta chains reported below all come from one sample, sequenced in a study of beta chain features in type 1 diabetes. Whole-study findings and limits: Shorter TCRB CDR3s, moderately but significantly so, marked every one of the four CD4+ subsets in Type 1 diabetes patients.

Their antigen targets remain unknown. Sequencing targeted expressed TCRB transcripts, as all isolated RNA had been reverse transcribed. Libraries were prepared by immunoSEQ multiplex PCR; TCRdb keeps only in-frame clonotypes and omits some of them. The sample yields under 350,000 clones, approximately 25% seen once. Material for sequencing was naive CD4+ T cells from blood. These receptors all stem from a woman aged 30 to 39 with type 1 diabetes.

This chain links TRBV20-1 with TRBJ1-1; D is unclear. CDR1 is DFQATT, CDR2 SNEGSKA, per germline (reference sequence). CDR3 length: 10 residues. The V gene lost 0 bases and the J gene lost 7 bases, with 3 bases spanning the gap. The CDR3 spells CSARDNEAFF. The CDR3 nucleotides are TGCAGTGCTAGAGATAATGAAGCTTTCTTT.

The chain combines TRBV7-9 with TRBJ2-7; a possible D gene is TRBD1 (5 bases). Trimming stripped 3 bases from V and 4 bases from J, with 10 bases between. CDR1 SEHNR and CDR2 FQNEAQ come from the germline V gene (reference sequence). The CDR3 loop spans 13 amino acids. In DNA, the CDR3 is TGTGCCAGCAGCTTCAGGGTTGGGTACGAGCAGTACTTC. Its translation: CASSFRVGYEQYF.

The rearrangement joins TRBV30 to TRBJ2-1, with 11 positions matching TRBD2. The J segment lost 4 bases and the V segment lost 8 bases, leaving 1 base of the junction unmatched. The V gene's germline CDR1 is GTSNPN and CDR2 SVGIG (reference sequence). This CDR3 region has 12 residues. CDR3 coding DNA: TGTGCCCGGACTAGCGGGTACAATGAGCAGTTCTTC. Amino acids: CARTSGYNEQFF.

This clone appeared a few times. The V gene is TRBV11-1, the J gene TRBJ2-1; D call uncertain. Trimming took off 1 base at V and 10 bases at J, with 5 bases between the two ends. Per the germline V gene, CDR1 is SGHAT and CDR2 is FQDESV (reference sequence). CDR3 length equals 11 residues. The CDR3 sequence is CASSLGGEQFF. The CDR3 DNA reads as TGTGCCAGCAGCTTAGGAGGCGAGCAGTTCTTC.

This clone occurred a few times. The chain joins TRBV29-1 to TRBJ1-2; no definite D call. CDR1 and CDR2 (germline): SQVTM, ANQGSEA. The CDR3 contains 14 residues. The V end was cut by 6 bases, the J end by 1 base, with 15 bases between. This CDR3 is CSVTERSGNYGYTF. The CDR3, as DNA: TGCAGCGTAACCGAAAGGTCAGGTAACTATGGCTACACCTTC.

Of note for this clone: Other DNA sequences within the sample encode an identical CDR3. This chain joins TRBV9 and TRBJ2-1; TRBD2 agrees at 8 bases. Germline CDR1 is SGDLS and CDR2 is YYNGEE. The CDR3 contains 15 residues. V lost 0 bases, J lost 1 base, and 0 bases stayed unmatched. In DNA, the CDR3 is TGTGCCAGCAGCGTAGTAGCGGGGTCCTACAATGAGCAGTTCTTC. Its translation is CASSVVAGSYNEQFF.